This TCR beta chain was captured by sequencing in a study of technical replicates of blood from a handful of donors. The repertoire was sequenced with immunoSEQ multiplex PCR; TCRdb's copy has only in-frame clones and lacks some. The sample comprises about 88,000 clones, around 95% of which are singletons, and 0.34% rests with the top ten. After removal of 8 bases from V and 2 bases from J, the junction contained 2 bases not matched to a gene. Per germline, CDR1 MNHEY and CDR2 SMNVEV (reference sequence). This CDR3 is 13 amino acids long. The specimen sequenced was T cells isolated from PBMCs. This sequence joins TRBV27 and TRBJ2-2; 7 bases fit TRBD2. This TCR came from a human donor in good health. The CDR3 loop is CASGRANTGELFF. The CDR3 nucleotides read TGTGCCAGCGGGAGGGCCAACACCGGGGAGCTGTTTTTT.